This is a list of T cell receptor beta chains from one sample in a study of T cell changes during pregnancy in multiple sclerosis. The assay was immunoSEQ multiplex PCR, and TCRdb's table has in-frame clones only and misses some. This sample has 39,000 or so clones; more than 90% occur once, and the top ten carry about an eighth. The sample consisted of CD8+ T cells from peripheral blood mononuclear cells, taken after pregnancy. Receptors originate from a female donor with multiple sclerosis, enrolled in a pregnancy study. The conserved cysteine and the conserved F or W are not part of the CDR3 here. Fields, in order: CDR3 protein, D gene, V gene, J gene. A D gene is named only where the DNA matches it firmly.

CDR3: ASTAGGVNTGELF
D: TRBD2
V: TRBV5-1
J: TRBJ2-2

CDR3: SVLAGGPIEQY
D: TRBD2
V: TRBV29-1
J: TRBJ2-5

CDR3: ASSPPGGGITKEQY
D: TRBD2
V: TRBV28
J: TRBJ2-7

CDR3: ASSLKGRGLDEQF
D: NA
V: TRBV5-1
J: TRBJ2-1

CDR3: TSSQVRTSGGLSYEQY
D: NA
V: TRBV1
J: TRBJ2-7

CDR3: ASSSYEKGTEAF
D: NA
V: TRBV7-9
J: TRBJ1-1

CDR3: ASSHGTGGRSEKLF
D: TRBD1
V: TRBV4-1
J: TRBJ1-4

CDR3: ASSFGVGLAVYEQY
D: TRBD2
V: TRBV7-9
J: TRBJ2-7

CDR3: ASSLGRAYEQY
D: NA
V: TRBV5-1
J: TRBJ2-7

CDR3: AWSGLAPLTYNEQF
D: TRBD2
V: TRBV30
J: TRBJ2-1

CDR3: ARSTGGAGANVLT
D: TRBD2
V: TRBV5-3
J: TRBJ2-6

CDR3: ASSLVGGAEAF
D: TRBD1
V: TRBV7-8
J: TRBJ1-1

CDR3: ASSHGQGPNTEAF
D: TRBD1
V: TRBV7-9
J: TRBJ1-1

CDR3: ASSVWGGRGTDTQY
D: NA
V: TRBV7-3
J: TRBJ2-3

CDR3: ASSSRVYEQY
D: NA
V: TRBV19
J: TRBJ2-7

CDR3: ASSLRRPIQETQY
D: NA
V: TRBV5-1
J: TRBJ2-5

CDR3: ASSQLEAISYEQY
D: NA
V: TRBV7-8
J: TRBJ2-7

CDR3: ASSPTRGEQF
D: NA
V: TRBV11-2
J: TRBJ2-1

CDR3: ASSPGTGLYEQY
D: TRBD1
V: TRBV27
J: TRBJ2-7

CDR3: ASSERRPSGSESEQF
D: TRBD2
V: TRBV28
J: TRBJ2-1

CDR3: AISGRIAGEGEYNEQF
D: TRBD2
V: TRBV10-3
J: TRBJ2-1

CDR3: ASSERQGMNSEAF
D: TRBD1
V: TRBV19
J: TRBJ1-1